This T cell receptor (beta chain) was profiled in a study of patients and donors after allogeneic stem cell transplantation. In this sample, this clonotype turned up a few times. TCRdb passed the RT-PCR reads through MiXCR, listing each CDR3 protein once. The table lists approximately 410,000 distinct CDR3 sequences, roughly 17% of them singletons. Germline V gene sequence: CDR1 DFQATT, CDR2 SNEGSKA (reference sequence). The length of the CDR3 is 15 residues. J was trimmed by 6 bases and V by 4 bases; bases with no gene match: 9. This sequence joins TRBV20-1 and TRBJ2-1, with 10 bases fitting TRBD2. The sample taken for sequencing was blood, either unsorted or a sorted T cell fraction (not recorded which). This receptor was obtained from a human donor who was either an allogeneic HSCT recipient or a stem cell or donor lymphocyte infusion donor (not recorded which). It is not recorded whose cells these are; they may come from a transplant donor. In DNA, the CDR3 is TGCAGTGCTATAGCGGGAGGACCGGTCGGCAATGAGCAGTTCTTC. Translated: CSAIAGGPVGNEQFF.